This T cell receptor (beta chain) was recorded in a study of control samples from healthy donors and cancer patients. A single count supports this clone. Repertoires were generated with immunoSEQ multiplex PCR, while TCRdb's copy carries only in-frame clones and drops some. This table has around 130,000 clones, 80% to 90% appearing once. The CDR3 length is 15 residues. The germline gives CDR1 SNHLY, CDR2 FYNNEI. V shed 5 bases, J shed 2 bases, and the junction held 6 bases outside the gene matches. This chain connects TRBV2 to TRBJ2-5; 9 nucleotides align to TRBD2. The specimen was blood. The TCR originated in a young man in good health. This CDR3 is CASSSSGVKQETQYF. The CDR3 DNA follows: TGTGCCAGCAGTTCTAGCGGGGTCAAACAAGAGACCCAGTACTTC.